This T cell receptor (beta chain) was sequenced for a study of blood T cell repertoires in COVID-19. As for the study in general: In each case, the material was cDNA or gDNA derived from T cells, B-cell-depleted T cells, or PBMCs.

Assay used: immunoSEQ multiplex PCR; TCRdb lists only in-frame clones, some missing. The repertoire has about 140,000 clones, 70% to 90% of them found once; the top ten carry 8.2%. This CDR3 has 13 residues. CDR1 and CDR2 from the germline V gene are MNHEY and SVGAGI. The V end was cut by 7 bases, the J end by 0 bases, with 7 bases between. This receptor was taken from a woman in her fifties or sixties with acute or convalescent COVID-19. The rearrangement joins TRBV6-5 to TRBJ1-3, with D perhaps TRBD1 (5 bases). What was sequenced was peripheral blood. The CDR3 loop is CASNRLSGNTIYF. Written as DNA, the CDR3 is TGTGCCAGCAACAGGCTCTCTGGAAACACCATATATTTT.